A single sample gave rise to the 3 T cell receptor beta chains below, sequenced in a study of identical twins. TCRdb ran MiXCR on the 5' RACE reads and lists one entry per CDR3 protein. The repertoire holds roughly 710,000 distinct CDR3 sequences, roughly 6% seen once, with 1.5% to 2% in the top ten. The sample was naive T cells sorted from blood. The source is a man younger than 35 in good health.

V gene TRBV12-3 or TRBV12-4 combines with J gene TRBJ2-7; no firm D call. The V and J ends lost 3 bases and 3 bases respectively, with 6 bases between them. The CDR3 loop spans 12 amino acids. CDR3 nucleotides: TGTGCCAGCAGTTTTAATCTCTACGAGCAGTACGTC. Translation: CASSFNLYEQYV.

This clonotype was observed a few times. This rearrangement joins TRBV7-8 to TRBJ1-2, with TRBD1 matching over 10 bases. The CDR3 totals 15 residues. Germline CDR1 SGHVS, CDR2 FQNEAQ. The trim removed 5 bases at V and 8 bases at J, leaving 11 bases unmatched. The CDR3 sequence: CASSRIKGQGRGYTF. DNA of the CDR3: TGTGCCAGCAGCCGTATAAAGGGACAGGGGCGAGGCTACACCTTC.

This clonotype appeared many times. V is TRBV5-1 and J is TRBJ2-7, with no clear D. Germline V lookup: CDR1 SGHRS, CDR2 YFSETQ. This CDR3 is 12 amino acids long. Trimming took 5 bases from V and 5 from J, leaving 11 bases between them. The CDR3 is CASSVPPNEQYF. CDR3 bases: TGCGCCAGCAGTGTACCCCCCAACGAGCAGTACTTC.